The sequence of this T cell receptor beta chain was determined in a study of blood T cells in healthy people across ages. V lost 6 bases and J lost 4; bases outside the gene matches: 10. The CDR3 runs to 15 residues. The germline V gene has CDR1 DFQATT and CDR2 SNEGSKA (reference sequence). The second PCR ran about 6 to 11 cycles with a sample-barcoded 5' primer and J-beta primers. TCRdb passed the 5' RACE reads through MiXCR, listing each CDR3 protein once. The sample has 870,000 or so distinct CDR3 sequences; more than 25% are singletons. This clonotype has ten or more counts. The V and J genes are TRBV20-1 and TRBJ2-3; 10 bases agree with TRBD1. The sequence came from a woman older than 75 in good health. Source material: blood. The CDR3 sequence is CSAPDRTGGADTQYF. CDR3 in DNA: TGCAGTGCCCCCGACAGGACAGGGGGGGCAGATACGCAGTATTTT.